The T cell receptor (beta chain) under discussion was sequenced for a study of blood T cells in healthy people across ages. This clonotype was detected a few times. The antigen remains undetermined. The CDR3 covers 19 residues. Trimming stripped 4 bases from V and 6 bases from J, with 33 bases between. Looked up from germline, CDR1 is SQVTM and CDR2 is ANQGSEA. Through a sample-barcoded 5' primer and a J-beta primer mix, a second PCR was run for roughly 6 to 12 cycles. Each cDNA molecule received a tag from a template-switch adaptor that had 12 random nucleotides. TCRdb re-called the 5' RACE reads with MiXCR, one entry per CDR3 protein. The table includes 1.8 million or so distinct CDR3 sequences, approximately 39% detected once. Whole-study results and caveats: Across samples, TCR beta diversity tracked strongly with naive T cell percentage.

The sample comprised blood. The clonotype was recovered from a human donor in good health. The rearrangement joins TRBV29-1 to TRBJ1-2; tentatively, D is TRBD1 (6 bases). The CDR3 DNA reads TGCAGCGTTGGATCACGGGGGGTCCTCAGATGGGGGGCCTCAGATGGCTACACCTTC. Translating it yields CSVGSRGVLRWGASDGYTF.